Sequencing of this T cell receptor (beta chain) was carried out in a study of shared clonotypes between healthy human individuals. Whole-study findings and limits: Between four donors, naive CD4 clonotypes were shared at a level of around 5.1%. Few donors restricted represented genetic and exposure-history diversity.

CDR3 length equals 14 residues. J gave up 5 bases and V 10 bases, and 12 bases lay outside the gene matches. A word on this clone: The target antigen is unknown.

Running of the assay took place at deep level. In the study's own analysis: Filtering differed, since immunoSEQ gave only junction sequences and no quality scores. Sequencing was performed with immunoSEQ multiplex PCR; in TCRdb, only in-frame clones are kept and a portion is missing. V and J calls and clone size come straight from that table; D and trimming were deduced from the DNA. The sample gives 850,000 to 1,200,000 clones, about 77% of which show up once; 1.5% is in the top ten. This TCR derives from a man younger than 35 in good health. Sequencing was done on a sample of memory CD4+ T cells sorted from blood. Noted subset: CD45RA-negative fraction. This sequence joins TRBV6-7 and TRBJ2-3; 7 positions agree with TRBD2. TRBV6-7 falls under the ORF class, with uncertain function. CDR3 in amino acids: CAITSTSRGDTQYF. The CDR3 nucleotides are TGTGCCATAACGTCGACTAGCCGAGGAGATACGCAGTATTTT.